Detailed here is one T cell receptor beta chain. This clonotype was picked up many times. Its specific antigen is unknown. No clone much larger than this one lies a single base away; base qualities are absent. The data are from a study of human T cells and chemical hapten exposure (dated by TCRdb to the early 2020s). In the study overall: For sensitization, 2% DPC in acetone was applied to a roughly 2 cm by roughly 2 cm area of upper inner arm skin. For TCR sequencing, blood came from 25 to 35 alopecia patients at anywhere from one to four time points (pre-sensitization, 2, 6 and 24 weeks). The mostly female patient cohort included alopecia areata with under or over 50% scalp involvement, alopecia totalis and alopecia universalis. Blood samples were taken from patients before sensitization (week 0) and at 2, 6 and about 24 weeks after DPC sensitization. Peripheral blood TCR repertoire changes were tracked in vivo in alopecia patients during primary and secondary sensitization to the hapten diphenylcyclopropenone (DPC). Patch testing was performed on the upper back with Finn chambers containing 0.01% DPC, and the patch tests were scored after 6 days according to International Contact Dermatitis Research Group standards. Throughout the study period of around 24 weeks, patients also received therapeutic DPC doses to the scalp every week. Libraries were combined into a pool for sequencing, and differences in TCR yield between samples came mainly from small differences in library volumes within the pool.

General study outcomes and caveats: A positive correlation was found between the number of PT1 expanded TCRs and patch test score, with significance reached at thresholds 8, 16 and 32 but not 4. DPC sensitization did not change the number of TCRs with a frequency above 1 in 1000, and there was no evidence of changes in global repertoire structure. After repeated subsampling, the strength of the expansion versus patch-test correlation and the threshold at which it became significant changed. Because all patients had alopecia, a presumed autoimmune disease, the immune response of the patients might differ from that of healthy individuals. Significantly more large CDR3 similarity clusters were formed by expanded TCRs than by pre-sensitization or healthy control sets, consistent with antigen-driven responses.

This sample's time point label indicates: patch test 3, about 24 weeks after DPC sensitization. The treatment or condition tag for this specimen amounts to: therapeutic diphenylcyclopropenone sensitization with weekly scalp DPC. At every patch-test visit, the blood draw took place before the patch test was put on. Eligible patients were aged 18 to 70, diagnosed with alopecia, deemed suitable for DPC therapy, and excluded if pregnant. Total RNA was isolated from unfractionated whole blood collected in Tempus Blood RNA tubes. V gives up 7 bases and J gives up 0 bases, and the segment between their germline ends measures 16 bases. CDR1 MNHNY and CDR2 SVGAGI are derived from the germline V gene (reference sequence). The CDR3 covers 16 residues, taking in both the cysteine and the phenylalanine. The CDR3 DNA has 48 bases and is translated from base 1. Library preparation used RACE. The instrument given in TCRdb is NextSeq 500. Library preparation attached unique molecular identifiers to individual cDNA molecules for quantitative, reproducible TCR counting. From each blood RNA sample, both TCR alpha and TCR beta chains were sequenced. The study's own analysis went as follows. The median number of TCRs per sample was over 95,000, ranging from roughly 20,000 to 700,000. The Decombinator software suite was used to annotate V, J and CDR3 in the TCR reads. For PS versus PT1 abundance plots, all samples were subsampled to the same number of TCRs (28,000). TCRs were defined as expanded if absent before sensitization and observed at least eight times at the 2-week time point. TCRdb reprocessing: public reads trimmed at Q25 with fastp, clones called with MiXCR, in-frame beta chains kept. Every distinct CDR3 protein forms one entry, paired with its most common genes and DNA. For this entry, the V and J calls and clone size follow TCRdb and not the study's own pipeline. In all, the sample holds 25,000 to 35,000 distinct CDR3 sequences, and over 4.5% of those were seen once. Around 5% of the sample rests with the top ten.

The TCR was taken from a man younger than 40 with alopecia areata. Some clones in this sample may be carry-over from other donors' samples. The sequences come from whole blood, collected in connection with sensitization to the hapten diphenylcyclopropenone (DPC). The receptor chain draws on TRBV6-6 and TRBJ1-3, with no reliable assignment of the D segment. The DNA sequence reads TGTGCCAGCACCAACACGGACGGTAGCTCTGGAAACACCATATATTTT. It translates as CASTNTDGSSGNTIYF.